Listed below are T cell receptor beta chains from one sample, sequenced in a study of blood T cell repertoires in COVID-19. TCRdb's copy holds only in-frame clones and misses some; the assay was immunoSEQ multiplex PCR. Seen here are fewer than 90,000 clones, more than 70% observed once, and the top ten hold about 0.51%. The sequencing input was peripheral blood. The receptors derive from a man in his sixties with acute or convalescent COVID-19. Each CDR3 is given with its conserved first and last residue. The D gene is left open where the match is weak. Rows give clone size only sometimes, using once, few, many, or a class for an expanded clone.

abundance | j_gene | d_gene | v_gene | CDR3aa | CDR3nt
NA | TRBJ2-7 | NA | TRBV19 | CASSKGMGTSRYEQYF | TGTGCCAGTAGTAAAGGGATGGGGACTTCTCGGTACGAGCAGTACTTC
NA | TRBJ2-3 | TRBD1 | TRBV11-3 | CASSRRDRDTDTQYF | TGTGCCAGCAGCCGCCGGGACAGAGACACAGATACGCAGTATTTT
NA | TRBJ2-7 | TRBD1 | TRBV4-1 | CASSQEDRAFEQYF | TGCGCCAGCAGCCAAGAAGACAGGGCCTTCGAGCAGTACTTC
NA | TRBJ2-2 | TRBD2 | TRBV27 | CASSLTGTSGRNTGELFF | TGTGCCAGCAGTTTAACGGGGACTAGCGGGAGGAACACCGGGGAGCTGTTTTTT
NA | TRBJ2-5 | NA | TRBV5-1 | CASSLEPPGTQYF | TGCGCCAGCAGCCTGGAGCCCCCTGGGACCCAGTACTTC
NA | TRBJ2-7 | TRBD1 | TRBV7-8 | CASSAPGQGLREQYF | TGTGCCAGCAGCGCCCCGGGACAGGGGTTACGCGAGCAGTACTTC
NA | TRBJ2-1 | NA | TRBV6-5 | CASRAEVITEQFF | TGTGCCAGCAGGGCCGAAGTTATCACTGAGCAGTTCTTC
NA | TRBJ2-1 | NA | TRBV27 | CASSLRGGGGNNEQFF | TGTGCCAGCAGTTTAAGAGGGGGGGGCGGAAACAATGAGCAGTTCTTC
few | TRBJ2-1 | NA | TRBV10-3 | CAISDRDNNEQFF | TGTGCCATCAGTGACAGGGACAACAATGAGCAGTTCTTC
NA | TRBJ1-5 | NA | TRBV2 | CASSPQGVRNQPQHF | TGTGCCAGCAGTCCACAGGGCGTTCGCAATCAGCCCCAGCATTTT
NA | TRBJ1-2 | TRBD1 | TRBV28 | CASSWDREEYGYTF | TGTGCCAGCAGTTGGGACAGGGAAGAGTATGGCTACACCTTC
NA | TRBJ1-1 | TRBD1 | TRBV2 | CASSEAPMTGFAFF | TGTGCCAGCAGTGAAGCGCCCATGACAGGGTTCGCTTTCTTT
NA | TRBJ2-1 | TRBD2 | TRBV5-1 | CASSLVAGVEYNEQFF | TGCGCCAGCAGCTTGGTAGCGGGAGTTGAGTACAATGAGCAGTTCTTC
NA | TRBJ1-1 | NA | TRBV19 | CASSSQVAEAFF | TGTGCCAGTAGTTCCCAGGTAGCTGAAGCTTTCTTT
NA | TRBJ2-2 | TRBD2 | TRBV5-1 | CASSLGASGFTGELFF | TGCGCCAGCAGCTTGGGGGCTAGCGGGTTTACCGGGGAGCTGTTTTTT
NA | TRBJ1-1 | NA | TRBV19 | CASSWATEAFF | TGTGCCAGTAGTTGGGCCACTGAAGCTTTCTTT
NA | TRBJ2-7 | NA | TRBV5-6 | CASSLVPSEQYF | TGTGCCAGCAGCTTGGTTCCTTCGGAGCAGTACTTC
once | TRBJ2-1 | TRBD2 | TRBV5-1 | CASSLAGGPGNEQFF | TGCGCCAGCAGCTTAGCGGGAGGGCCCGGCAATGAGCAGTTCTTC
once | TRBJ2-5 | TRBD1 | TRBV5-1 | CASSPGQGTQETQYF | TGCGCCAGCAGCCCTGGACAGGGCACACAAGAGACCCAGTACTTC
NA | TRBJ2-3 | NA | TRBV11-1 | CASSFLPVSTDTQYF | TGTGCCAGCAGCTTCCTTCCGGTTAGCACAGATACGCAGTATTTT
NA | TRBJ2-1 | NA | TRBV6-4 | CASTRRGEVNEQFF | TGTGCCAGCACGAGGCGGGGCGAGGTGAATGAGCAGTTCTTC
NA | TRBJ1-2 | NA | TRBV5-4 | CASSTRRDRTANYGYTF | TGTGCCAGCAGCACCAGGCGCGACAGGACAGCTAACTATGGCTACACCTTC
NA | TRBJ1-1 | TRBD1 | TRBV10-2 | CASSTGGPEAFF | TGCGCCAGCAGTACAGGGGGCCCTGAAGCTTTCTTT
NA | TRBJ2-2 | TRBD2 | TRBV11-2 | CASSLSSPSGGDTGELFF | TGTGCCAGCAGCTTATCGTCTCCTAGCGGTGGCGACACCGGGGAGCTGTTTTTT
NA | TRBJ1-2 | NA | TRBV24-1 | CATSPGGINYGYTF | TGTGCCACCAGTCCCGGCGGAATTAACTATGGCTACACCTTC
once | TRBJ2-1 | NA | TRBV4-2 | CASSQDSRAYTGYNEQFF | TGTGCCAGCAGCCAAGATTCCCGGGCCTATACAGGGTACAATGAGCAGTTCTTC
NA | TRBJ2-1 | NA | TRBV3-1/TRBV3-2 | CASSHNRDNEQFF | TGTGCCAGCAGCCACAACCGGGACAATGAGCAGTTCTTC
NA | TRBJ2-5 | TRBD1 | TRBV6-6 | CASSYKQGGAETQYF | TGTGCCAGCAGTTACAAACAAGGGGGCGCAGAGACCCAGTACTTC
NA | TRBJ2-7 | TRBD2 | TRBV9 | CASSAGLAGGGQYF | TGTGCCAGCAGCGCAGGACTAGCGGGAGGAGGGCAGTACTTC
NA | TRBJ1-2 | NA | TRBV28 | CASSSPAVLSYTF | TGTGCCAGCAGTTCCCCAGCGGTGTTGAGCTACACCTTC
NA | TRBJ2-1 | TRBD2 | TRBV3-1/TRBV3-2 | CASSQVLGGLAGASNEQFF | TGTGCCAGCAGCCAAGTATTGGGAGGACTAGCGGGTGCCAGCAATGAGCAGTTCTTC
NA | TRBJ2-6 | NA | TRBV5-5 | CASSLAPGSGANVLTF | TGTGCCAGCAGCTTGGCTCCGGGCTCTGGGGCCAACGTCCTGACTTTC
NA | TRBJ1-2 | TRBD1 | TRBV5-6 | CASSLVTGVGYGYTF | TGTGCCAGCAGCTTGGTGACAGGGGTTGGCTATGGCTACACCTTC
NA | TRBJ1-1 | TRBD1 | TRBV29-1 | CSVEAPTGAFGTEAFF | TGCAGCGTTGAAGCTCCGACAGGGGCTTTCGGCACTGAAGCTTTCTTT
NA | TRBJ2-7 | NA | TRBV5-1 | CASSVDGVSYEQYF | TGCGCCAGCAGCGTGGACGGAGTCTCCTACGAGCAGTACTTC
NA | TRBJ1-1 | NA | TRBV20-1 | CSASWGTGVNTEAFF | TGCAGTGCTAGTTGGGGCACGGGGGTGAACACTGAAGCTTTCTTT
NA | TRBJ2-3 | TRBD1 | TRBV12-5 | CASGNPGQESTDTQYF | TGTGCTAGTGGTAACCCGGGACAGGAAAGCACAGATACGCAGTATTTT
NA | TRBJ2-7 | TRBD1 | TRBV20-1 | CSASDRGMGEQYF | TGCAGTGCTAGTGACAGGGGAATGGGGGAGCAGTACTTC
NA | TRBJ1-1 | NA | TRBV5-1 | CASSFPGQNTEAFF | TGCGCCAGCAGCTTCCCGGGACAGAACACTGAAGCTTTCTTT
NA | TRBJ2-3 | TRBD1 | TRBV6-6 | CASSGGRGLRTDTQYF | TGTGCCAGCAGCGGCGGCAGGGGGCTTAGGACAGATACGCAGTATTTT
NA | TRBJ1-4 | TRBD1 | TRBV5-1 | CASSPYRGAVEKLFF | TGCGCCAGCAGCCCCTACAGGGGGGCGGTTGAAAAACTGTTTTTT
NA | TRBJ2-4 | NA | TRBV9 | CASSAQSGTPSIQYF | TGTGCCAGCAGCGCCCAATCCGGGACACCTTCCATTCAGTACTTC
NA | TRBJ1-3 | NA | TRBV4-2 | CASSQEDTFSGNTIYF | TGTGCCAGCAGCCAAGAGGACACCTTCTCTGGAAACACCATATATTTT
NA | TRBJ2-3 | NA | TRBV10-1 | CASSLADTQYF | TGCGCCAGCAGTCTAGCAGATACGCAGTATTTT
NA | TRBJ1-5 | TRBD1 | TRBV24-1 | CATSDPRRGDNQPQHF | TGTGCCACCAGTGACCCTCGCAGGGGGGATAATCAGCCCCAGCATTTT
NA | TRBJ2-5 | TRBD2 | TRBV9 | CASSLMVEAGGSVETQYF | TGTGCCAGCAGTCTTATGGTGGAAGCGGGAGGGAGTGTAGAGACCCAGTACTTC
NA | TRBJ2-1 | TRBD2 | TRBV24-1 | CATSDLLPGGYNEQFF | TGTGCCACCAGTGATTTGTTACCGGGAGGGTACAATGAGCAGTTCTTC
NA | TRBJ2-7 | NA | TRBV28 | CASGNSPFYEQYF | TGTGCCAGCGGTAACAGCCCCTTCTACGAGCAGTACTTC
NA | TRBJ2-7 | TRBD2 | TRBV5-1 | CASSLVLAGDEQYF | TGCGCCAGCAGCTTGGTTCTAGCGGGAGACGAGCAGTACTTC
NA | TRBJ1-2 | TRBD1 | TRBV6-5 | CASSYDRGIGYTF | TGTGCCAGCAGTTACGACAGGGGGATTGGCTACACCTTC